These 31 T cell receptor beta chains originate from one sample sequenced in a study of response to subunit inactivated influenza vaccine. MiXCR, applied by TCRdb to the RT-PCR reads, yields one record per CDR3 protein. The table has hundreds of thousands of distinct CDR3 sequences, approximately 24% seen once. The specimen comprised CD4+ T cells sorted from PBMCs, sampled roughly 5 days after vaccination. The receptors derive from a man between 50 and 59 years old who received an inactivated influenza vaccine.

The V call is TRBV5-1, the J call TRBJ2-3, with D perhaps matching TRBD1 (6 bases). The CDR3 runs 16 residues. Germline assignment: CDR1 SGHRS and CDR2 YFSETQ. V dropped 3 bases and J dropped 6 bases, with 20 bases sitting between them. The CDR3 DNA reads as TGCGCCAGCAGCTCTTCCGGGACACAGGTGGTGGATACGCAGTATTTT. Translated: CASSSSGTQVVDTQYF. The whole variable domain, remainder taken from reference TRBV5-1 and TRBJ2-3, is KAGVTQTPRYLIKTRGQQVTLSCSPISGHRSVSWYQQTPGQGLQFLFEYFSETQRNKGNFPGRFSGRQFSNSRSEMNVSTLELGDSALYLCASSSSGTQVVDTQYFGPGTRLTVL.

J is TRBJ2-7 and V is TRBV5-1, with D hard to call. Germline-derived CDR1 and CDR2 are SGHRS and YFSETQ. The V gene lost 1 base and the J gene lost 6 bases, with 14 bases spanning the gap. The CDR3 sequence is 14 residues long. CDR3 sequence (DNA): TGCGCCAGCAGCTTGAGTCAGGAGAACGGCGAGCAGTACTTC. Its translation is CASSLSQENGEQYF.

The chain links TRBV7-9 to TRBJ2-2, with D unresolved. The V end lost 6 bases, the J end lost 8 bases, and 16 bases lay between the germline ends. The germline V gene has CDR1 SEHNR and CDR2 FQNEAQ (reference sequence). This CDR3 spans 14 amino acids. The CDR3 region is CASSLEAPIGELFF. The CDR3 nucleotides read TGTGCCAGCAGTCTCGAGGCTCCTATTGGGGAGCTGTTTTTT.

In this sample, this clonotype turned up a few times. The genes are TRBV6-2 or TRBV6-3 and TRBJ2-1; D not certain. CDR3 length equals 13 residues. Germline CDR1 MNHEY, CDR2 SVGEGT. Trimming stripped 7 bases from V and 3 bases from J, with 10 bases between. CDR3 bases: TGTGCCAGCACTCCTGGGATCTACAATGAGCAGTTCTTC. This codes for CASTPGIYNEQFF.

CDR3: CASSSRTYFNSYNEQFF. Written as DNA, the CDR3 is TGTGCCAGCAGTTCCCGGACCTACTTTAACTCCTACAATGAGCAGTTCTTC. The chain carries TRBV6-5 and TRBJ2-1; D is uncertain. The CDR3 is 17 amino acids. Germline V lookup: CDR1 MNHEY, CDR2 SVGAGI. V was pared by 4 bases and J by 0 bases, with 16 bases between.

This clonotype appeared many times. CDR3 sequence reads: CSARGDQETQYF. In nucleotides, the CDR3 is TGCAGTGCTAGGGGAGACCAAGAGACCCAGTACTTC. The chain has TRBV20-1 and TRBJ2-5; the D gene is possibly TRBD2 (5 bases). This CDR3 spans 12 amino acids. With 3 bases removed from V and 0 bases from J, the gap between germline ends came to 5 bases. CDR1 and CDR2 (germline): DFQATT, SNEGSKA (reference sequence).

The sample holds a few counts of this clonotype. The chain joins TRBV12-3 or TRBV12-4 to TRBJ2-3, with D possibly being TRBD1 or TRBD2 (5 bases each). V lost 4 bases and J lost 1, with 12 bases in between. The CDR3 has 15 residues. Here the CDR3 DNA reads TGTGCCAGCAGTTCGGGGACCTTACGCACAGATACGCAGTATTTT. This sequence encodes CASSSGTLRTDTQYF.

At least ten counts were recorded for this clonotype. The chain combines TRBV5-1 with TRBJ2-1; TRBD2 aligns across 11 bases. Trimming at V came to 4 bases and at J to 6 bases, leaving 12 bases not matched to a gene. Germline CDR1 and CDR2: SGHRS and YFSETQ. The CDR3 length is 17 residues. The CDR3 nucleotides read TGCGCCAGCAGCCCTTTCCCGACTAGCGGGACGGGCAATGAGCAGTTCTTC. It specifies CASSPFPTSGTGNEQFF.

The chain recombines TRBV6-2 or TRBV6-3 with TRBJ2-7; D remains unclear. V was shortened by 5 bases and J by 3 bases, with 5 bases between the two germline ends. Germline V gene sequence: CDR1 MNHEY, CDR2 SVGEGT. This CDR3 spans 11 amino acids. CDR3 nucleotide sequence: TGTGCCAGCAGTAGGATCTACGAGCAGTACTTC. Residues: CASSRIYEQYF.

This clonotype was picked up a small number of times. CDR3 DNA: TGCAGTGCCCATAGCGGGACTCCCTCCTACGAGCAGTACTTC. It encodes CSAHSGTPSYEQYF. This chain connects TRBV20-1 to TRBJ2-7; 8 bases are a match to TRBD2. The CDR3 has 14 residues. Unmatched junction bases numbered 7, after V lost 6 bases and J lost 0 bases. The germline CDR1 and CDR2 sequences are DFQATT and SNEGSKA (reference sequence).

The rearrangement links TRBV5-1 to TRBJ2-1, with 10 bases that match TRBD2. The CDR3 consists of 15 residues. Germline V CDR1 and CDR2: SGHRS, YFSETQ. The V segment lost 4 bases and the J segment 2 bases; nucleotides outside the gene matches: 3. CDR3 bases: TGCGCCAGCAGCCCCGGGACTAGCGCCTACAATGAGCAGTTCTTC. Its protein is CASSPGTSAYNEQFF.

The CDR3 reads CASSLGTGWTGELFF. CDR3 DNA: TGCGCCAGCAGCTTGGGGACAGGCTGGACCGGGGAGCTGTTTTTT. The chain links TRBV5-1 to TRBJ2-2; 7 positions match TRBD1. Germline V CDR1 and CDR2: SGHRS, YFSETQ. This CDR3 is 15 amino acids long. J gave up 5 bases and V 0 bases, and 4 bases lay outside the gene matches.

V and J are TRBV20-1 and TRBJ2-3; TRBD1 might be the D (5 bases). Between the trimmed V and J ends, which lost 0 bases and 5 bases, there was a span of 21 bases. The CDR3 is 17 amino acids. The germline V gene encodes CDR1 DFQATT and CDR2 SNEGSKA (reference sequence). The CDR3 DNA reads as TGCAGTGCTAGAGATCCAACAACTGGGGCCGCTATAGATACGCAGTATTTT. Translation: CSARDPTTGAAIDTQYF.

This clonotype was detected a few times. The CDR3 sequence is CASSKHRDGYGYTF. For the CDR3, the DNA is TGTGCCAGCAGTAAACACCGGGACGGCTATGGCTACACCTTC. The gene calls are TRBV12-3 or TRBV12-4 and TRBJ1-2, with D possibly matching TRBD1 (5 bases). The V and J ends lost 5 bases and 4 bases respectively, with 14 bases between them. This CDR3 is built from 14 residues.

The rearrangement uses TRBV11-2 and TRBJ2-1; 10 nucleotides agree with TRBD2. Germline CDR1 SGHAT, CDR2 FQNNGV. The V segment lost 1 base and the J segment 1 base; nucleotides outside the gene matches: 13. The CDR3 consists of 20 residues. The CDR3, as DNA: TGTGCCAGCAGCTTAGTGGTTTCGGCTAGCGGGGGCCAATCCTACAATGAGCAGTTCTTC. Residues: CASSLVVSASGGQSYNEQFF.

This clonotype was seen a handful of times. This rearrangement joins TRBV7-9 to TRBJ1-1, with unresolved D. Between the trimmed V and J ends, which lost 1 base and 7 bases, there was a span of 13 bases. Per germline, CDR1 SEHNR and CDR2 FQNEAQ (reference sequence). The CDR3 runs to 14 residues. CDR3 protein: CASSLDPVVSEAFF. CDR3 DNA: TGTGCCAGCAGCTTAGATCCGGTGGTCAGTGAAGCTTTCTTT. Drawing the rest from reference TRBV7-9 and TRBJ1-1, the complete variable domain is DTGVSQNPRHKITKRGQNVTFRCDPISEHNRLYWYRQTLGQGPEFLTYFQNEAQLEKSRLLSDRFSAERPKGSFSTLEIQRTEQGDSAMYLCASSLDPVVSEAFFGQGTRLTVV.

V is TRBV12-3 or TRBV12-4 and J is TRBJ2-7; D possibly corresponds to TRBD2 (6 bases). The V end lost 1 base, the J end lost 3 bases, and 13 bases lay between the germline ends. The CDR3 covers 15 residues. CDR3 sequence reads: CASSLGGARDYEQYF. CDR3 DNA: TGTGCCAGCAGTTTAGGGGGCGCGCGGGACTACGAGCAGTACTTC.

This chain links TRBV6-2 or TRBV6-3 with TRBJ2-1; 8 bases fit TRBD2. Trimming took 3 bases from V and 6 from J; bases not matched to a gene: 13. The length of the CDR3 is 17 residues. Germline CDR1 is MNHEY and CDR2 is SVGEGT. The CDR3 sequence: CASSYSLVASGFNEQFF. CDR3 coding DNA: TGTGCCAGCAGTTATTCCCTTGTGGCTAGCGGGTTCAATGAGCAGTTCTTC.

The CDR3 sequence is CASSLPHVLYF. The CDR3 DNA follows: TGTGCCAGCAGTTTGCCACACGTCCTATATTTT. This chain uses TRBV12-3 or TRBV12-4 with TRBJ1-3; no definite D call. Trimming pared 3 bases from V and 14 bases from J, leaving 11 bases between. The CDR3 loop spans 11 amino acids.

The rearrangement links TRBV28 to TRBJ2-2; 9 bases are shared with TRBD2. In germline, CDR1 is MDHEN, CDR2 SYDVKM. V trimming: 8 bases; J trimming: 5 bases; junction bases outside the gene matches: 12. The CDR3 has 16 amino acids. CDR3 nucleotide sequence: TGTGCCAGCCGCTCCGGCGGGAGGGGGGGTACCGGGGAGCTGTTTTTT. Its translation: CASRSGGRGGTGELFF.

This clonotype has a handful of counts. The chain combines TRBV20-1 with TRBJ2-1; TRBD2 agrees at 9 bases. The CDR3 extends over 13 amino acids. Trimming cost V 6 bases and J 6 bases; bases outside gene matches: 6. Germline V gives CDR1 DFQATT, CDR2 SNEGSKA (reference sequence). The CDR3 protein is CSADGLASNEQFF. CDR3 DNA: TGCAGTGCGGACGGACTAGCGAGCAATGAGCAGTTCTTC.

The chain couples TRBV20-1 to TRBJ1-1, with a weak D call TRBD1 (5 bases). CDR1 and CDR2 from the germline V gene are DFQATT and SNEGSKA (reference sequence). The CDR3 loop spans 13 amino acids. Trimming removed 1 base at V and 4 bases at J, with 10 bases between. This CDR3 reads CSARGGRGTEAFF. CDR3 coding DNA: TGCAGTGCTAGAGGGGGAAGGGGCACTGAAGCTTTCTTT.

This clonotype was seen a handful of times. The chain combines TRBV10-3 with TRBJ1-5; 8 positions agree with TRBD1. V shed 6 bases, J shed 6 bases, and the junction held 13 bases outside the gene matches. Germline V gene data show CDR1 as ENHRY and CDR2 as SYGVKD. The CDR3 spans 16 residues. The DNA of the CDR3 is TGTGCCATCAGCGAGCCAGGGGGCGCGATGTCTCAGCCCCAGCATTTT. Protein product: CAISEPGGAMSQPQHF.

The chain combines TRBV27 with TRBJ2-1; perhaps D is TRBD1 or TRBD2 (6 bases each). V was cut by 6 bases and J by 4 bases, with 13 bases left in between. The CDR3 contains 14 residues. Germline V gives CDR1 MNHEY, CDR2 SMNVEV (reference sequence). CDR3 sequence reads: CASRGGGTYNEQFF. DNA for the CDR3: TGTGCCAGCAGGGGGGGCGGGACTTACAATGAGCAGTTCTTC.

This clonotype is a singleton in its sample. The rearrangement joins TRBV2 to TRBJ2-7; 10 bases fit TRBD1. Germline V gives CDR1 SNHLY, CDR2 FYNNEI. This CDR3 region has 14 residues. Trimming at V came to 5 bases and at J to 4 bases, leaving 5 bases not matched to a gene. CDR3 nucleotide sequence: TGTGCCAGCAGTCGACAGGGGGCCCGATACGAGCAGTACTTC. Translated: CASSRQGARYEQYF.

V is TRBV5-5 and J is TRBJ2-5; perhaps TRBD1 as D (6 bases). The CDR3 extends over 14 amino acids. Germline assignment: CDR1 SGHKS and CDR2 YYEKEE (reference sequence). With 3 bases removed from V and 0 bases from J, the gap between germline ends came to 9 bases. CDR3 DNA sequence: TGTGCCAGCAGCTCGGGACAAAACCAAGAGACCCAGTACTTC. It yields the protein CASSSGQNQETQYF.

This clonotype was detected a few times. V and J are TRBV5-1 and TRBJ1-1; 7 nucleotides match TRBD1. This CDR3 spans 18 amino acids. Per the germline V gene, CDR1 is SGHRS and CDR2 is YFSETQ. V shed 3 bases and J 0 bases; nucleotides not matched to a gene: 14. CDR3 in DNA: TGCGCCAGCAGCTCGGGACAGTATGCTATGGGCATGAACACTGAAGCTTTCTTT. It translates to CASSSGQYAMGMNTEAFF.

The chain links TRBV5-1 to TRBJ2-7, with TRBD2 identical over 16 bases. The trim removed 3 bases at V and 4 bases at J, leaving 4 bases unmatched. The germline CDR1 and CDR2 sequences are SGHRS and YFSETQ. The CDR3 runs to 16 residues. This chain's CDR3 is CASSSGLAGGPYEQYF. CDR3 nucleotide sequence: TGCGCCAGCAGCTCGGGACTAGCGGGAGGGCCGTACGAGCAGTACTTC.

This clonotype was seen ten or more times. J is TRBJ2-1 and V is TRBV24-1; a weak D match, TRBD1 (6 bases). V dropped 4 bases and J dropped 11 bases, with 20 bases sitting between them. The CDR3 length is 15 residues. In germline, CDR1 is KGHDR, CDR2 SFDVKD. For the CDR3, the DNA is TGTGCCACCAGTGAGGGGACAAAGGCCGGGTACAAGCAGTTCTTC. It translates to CATSEGTKAGYKQFF.

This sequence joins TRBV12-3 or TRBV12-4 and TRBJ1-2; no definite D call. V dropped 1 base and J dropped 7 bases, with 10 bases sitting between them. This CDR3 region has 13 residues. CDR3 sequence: CASSLGQIGGYTF. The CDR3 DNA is TGTGCCAGCAGTTTAGGGCAGATCGGTGGCTACACCTTC.

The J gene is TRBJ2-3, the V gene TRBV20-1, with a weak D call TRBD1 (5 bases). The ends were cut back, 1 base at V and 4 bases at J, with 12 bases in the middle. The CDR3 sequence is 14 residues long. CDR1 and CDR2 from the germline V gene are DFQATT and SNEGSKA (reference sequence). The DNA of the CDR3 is TGCAGTGCTAGAGTAGGGGTGCGGCCAGATACGCAGTATTTT. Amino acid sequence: CSARVGVRPDTQYF.